Sequencing of this TCR beta chain was carried out in a study of CD8+CD57+ T cells in acquired aplastic anemia. Study background: Across the sorted CD4+ and CD8+ cells, DNA amounts averaged about 3 ug. The study obtained approximately 11 million reads on average for CD4+ cells from healthy donors. General observations from the study: Found in both controls and patients were about 30 CD8+ CDR3 sequences. Patients and controls were not found to differ significantly in CD8+ Simpson's diversity.

Remarks on this clonotype: Its specificity is not known.

Profiling of TCR beta VDJ combinations and CDR3 sequences used genomic DNA as template. TCRdb fed the reads into MiXCR, producing one record per CDR3 protein. The sample records approximately 50,000 distinct CDR3 sequences, approximately 72% being singletons. The CDR3 runs 15 residues. The V end lost 1 base, the J end lost 6 bases, and 16 bases lay between the germline ends. The germline CDR1 and CDR2 sequences are SGHVS and FNYEAQ. Material: sorted CD4+, CD8+, or CD8+CD57+ T cells (not recorded which) from PBMCs. This chain connects TRBV7-6 to TRBJ2-7; D call uncertain. The receptor was isolated from a human donor in good health, serving as a control. The CDR3 reads CASSLEGHSVGEQYF. For the CDR3, the DNA is TGTGCCAGCAGCTTAGAGGGCCACTCGGTCGGCGAGCAGTACTTC.